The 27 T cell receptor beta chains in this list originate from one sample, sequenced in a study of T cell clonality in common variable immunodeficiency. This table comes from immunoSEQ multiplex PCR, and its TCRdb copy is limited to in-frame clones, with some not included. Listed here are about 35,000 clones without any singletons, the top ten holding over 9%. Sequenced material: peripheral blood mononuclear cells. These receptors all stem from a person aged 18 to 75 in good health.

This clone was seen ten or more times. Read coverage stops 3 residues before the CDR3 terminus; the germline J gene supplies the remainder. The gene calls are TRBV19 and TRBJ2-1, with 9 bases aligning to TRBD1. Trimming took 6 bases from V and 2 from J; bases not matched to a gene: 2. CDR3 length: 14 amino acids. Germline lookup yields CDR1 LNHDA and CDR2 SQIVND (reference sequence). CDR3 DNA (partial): TGTGCCAGTAGCTACAGGGGGCCCTACAATGAG. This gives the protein CASSYRGPYNE. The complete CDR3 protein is CASSYRGPYNEQFF.

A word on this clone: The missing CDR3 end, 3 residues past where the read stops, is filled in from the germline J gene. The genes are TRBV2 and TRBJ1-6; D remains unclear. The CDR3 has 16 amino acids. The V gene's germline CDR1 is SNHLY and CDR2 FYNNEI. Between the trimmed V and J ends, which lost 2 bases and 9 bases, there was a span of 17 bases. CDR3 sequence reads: CASSEQHVGSGSPLHF. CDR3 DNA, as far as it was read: TGTGCCAGCAGTGAACAGCACGTAGGGAGCGGTTCACCC.

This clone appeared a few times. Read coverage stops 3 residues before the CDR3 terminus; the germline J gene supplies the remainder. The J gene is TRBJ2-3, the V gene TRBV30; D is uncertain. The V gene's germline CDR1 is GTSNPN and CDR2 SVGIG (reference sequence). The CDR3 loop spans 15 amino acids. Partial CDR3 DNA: TGTGCCTGGAGTGAACTCGGAGATAGCAATCAGCCG. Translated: CAWSELGDSNQP. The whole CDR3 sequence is CAWSELGDSNQPQYF.

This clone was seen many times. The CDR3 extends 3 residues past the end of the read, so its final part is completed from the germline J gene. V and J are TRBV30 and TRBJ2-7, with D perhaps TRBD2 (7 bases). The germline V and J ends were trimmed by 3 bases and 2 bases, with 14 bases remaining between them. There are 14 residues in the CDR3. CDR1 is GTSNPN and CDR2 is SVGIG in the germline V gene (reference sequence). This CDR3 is CAWSLKGGPYEQYF. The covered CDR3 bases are TGTGCCTGGAGCCTGAAGGGGGGGCCCTACGAG.

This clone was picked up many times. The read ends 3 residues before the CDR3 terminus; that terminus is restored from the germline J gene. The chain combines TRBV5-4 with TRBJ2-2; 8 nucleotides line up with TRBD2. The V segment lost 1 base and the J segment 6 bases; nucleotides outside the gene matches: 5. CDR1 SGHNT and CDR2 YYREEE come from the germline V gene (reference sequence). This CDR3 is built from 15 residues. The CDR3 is CASSLRLAGPGELFF. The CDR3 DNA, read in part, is TGTGCCAGCAGCTTGAGGTTAGCGGGACCCGGGGAG.

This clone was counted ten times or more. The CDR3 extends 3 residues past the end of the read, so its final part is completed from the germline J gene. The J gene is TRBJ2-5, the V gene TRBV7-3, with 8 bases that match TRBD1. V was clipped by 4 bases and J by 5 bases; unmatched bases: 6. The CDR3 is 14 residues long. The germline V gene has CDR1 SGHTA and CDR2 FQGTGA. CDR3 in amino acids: CASSSQGVGETQYF. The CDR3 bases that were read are TGTGCCAGCAGCTCACAGGGGGTGGGGGAGACC.

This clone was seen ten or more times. The CDR3 here is CSARGGLAGETQYF. Partial CDR3 DNA: TGCAGTGCTAGGGGGGGACTAGCCGGGGAGACC. The gene calls are TRBV20-1 and TRBJ2-5, with 9 bases identical to TRBD2. The sequenced fragment ends 3 residues before the CDR3 boundary, so the rest is inferred from the germline J gene. CDR1 and CDR2 from the germline V gene are DFQATT and SNEGSKA (reference sequence). The CDR3 runs to 14 residues. Germline trimming cut 3 bases from V and 5 bases from J; bases unmatched to any gene: 7.

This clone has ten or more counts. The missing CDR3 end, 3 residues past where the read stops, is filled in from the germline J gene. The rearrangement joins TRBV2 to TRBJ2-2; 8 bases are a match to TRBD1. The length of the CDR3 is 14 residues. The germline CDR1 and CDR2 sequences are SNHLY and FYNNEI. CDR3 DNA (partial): TGTGCCAGCAGCCCCGGGACAGGCCCTTATCGG. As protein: CASSPGTGPYR. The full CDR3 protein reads CASSPGTGPYRLFF.

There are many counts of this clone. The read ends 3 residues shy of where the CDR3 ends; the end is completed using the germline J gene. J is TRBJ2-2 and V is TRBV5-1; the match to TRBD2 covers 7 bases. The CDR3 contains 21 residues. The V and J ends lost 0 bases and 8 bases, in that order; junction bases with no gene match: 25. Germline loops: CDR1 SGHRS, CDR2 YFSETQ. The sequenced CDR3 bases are TGCGCCAGCAGCTTGGCCCCACCTCTCTGGATTCGGGGGGAGACCAGAGGGGAG. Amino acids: CASSLAPPLWIRGETRGE. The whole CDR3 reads CASSLAPPLWIRGETRGELFF.

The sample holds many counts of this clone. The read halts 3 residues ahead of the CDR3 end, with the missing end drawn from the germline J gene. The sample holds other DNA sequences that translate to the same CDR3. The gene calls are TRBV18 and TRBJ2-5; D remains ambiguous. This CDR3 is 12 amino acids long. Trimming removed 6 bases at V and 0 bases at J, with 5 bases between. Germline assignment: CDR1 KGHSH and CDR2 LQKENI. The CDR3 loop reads CASSLYQETQYF. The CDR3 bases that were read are TGTGCCAGCTCCCTGTACCAAGAGACC. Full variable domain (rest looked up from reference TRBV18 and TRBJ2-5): NAGVMQNPRHLVRRRGQEARLRCSPMKGHSHVYWYRQLPEEGLKFMVYLQKENIIDESGMPKERFSAEFPKEGPSILRIQQVVRGDSAAYFCASSLYQETQYFGPGTRLLVL.

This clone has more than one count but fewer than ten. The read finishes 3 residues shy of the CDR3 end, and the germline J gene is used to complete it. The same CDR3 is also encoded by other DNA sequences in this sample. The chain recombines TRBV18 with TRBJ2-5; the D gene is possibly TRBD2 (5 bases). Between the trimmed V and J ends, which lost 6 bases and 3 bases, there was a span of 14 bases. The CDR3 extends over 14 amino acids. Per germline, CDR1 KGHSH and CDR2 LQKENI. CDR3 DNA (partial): TGTGCCAGCTCGCCAATGAGGGTCGAAGAGACC. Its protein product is CASSPMRVEET. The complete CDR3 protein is CASSPMRVEETQYF.

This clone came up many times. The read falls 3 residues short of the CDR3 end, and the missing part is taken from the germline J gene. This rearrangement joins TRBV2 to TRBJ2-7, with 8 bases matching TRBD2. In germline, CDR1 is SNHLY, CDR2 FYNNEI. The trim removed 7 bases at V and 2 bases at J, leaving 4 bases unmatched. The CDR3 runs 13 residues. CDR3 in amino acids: CASKLAGTYEQYF. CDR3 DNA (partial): TGTGCCAGCAAGTTAGCGGGAACCTACGAG. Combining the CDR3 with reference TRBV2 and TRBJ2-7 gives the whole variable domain EPEVTQTPSHQVTQMGQEVILRCVPISNHLYFYWYRQILGQKVEFLVSFYNNEISEKSEIFDDQFSVERPDGSNFTLKIRSTKLEDSAMYFCASKLAGTYEQYFGPGTRLTVT.

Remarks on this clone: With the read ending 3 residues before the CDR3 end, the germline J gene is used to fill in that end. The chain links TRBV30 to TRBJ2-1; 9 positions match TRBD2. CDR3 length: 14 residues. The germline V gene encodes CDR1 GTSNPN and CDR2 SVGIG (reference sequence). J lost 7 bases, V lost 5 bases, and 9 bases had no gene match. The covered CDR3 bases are TGTGCCTGGTCACGAGGACTAGCGAGTAATGAG. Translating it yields CAWSRGLASNE. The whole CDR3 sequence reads CAWSRGLASNEQFF.

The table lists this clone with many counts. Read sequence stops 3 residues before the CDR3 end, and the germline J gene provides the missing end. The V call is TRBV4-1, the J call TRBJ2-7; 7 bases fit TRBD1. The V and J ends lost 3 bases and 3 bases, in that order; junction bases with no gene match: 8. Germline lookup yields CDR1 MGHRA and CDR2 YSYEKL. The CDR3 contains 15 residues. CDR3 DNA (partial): TGCGCCAGCAGCCACCAAGGGGGCCCGAACTACGAG. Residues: CASSHQGGPNYE. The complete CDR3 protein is CASSHQGGPNYEQYF.

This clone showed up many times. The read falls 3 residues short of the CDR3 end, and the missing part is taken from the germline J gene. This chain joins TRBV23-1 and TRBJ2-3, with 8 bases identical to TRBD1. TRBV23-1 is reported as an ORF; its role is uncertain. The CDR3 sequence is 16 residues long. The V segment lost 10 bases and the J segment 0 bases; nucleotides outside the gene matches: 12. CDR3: CATTPPGGDSTDTQYF. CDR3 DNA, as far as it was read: TGCGCCACCACCCCCCCAGGGGGCGATAGCACAGATACG.

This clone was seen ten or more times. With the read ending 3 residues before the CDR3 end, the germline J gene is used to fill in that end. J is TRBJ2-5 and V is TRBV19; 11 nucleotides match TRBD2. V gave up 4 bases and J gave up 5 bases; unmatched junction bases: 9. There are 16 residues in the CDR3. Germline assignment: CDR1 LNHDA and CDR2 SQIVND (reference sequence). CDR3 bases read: TGTGCCAGTAGTACAAGATTACTAGCGGGAGCGGAGACC. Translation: CASSTRLLAGAET. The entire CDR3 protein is CASSTRLLAGAETQYF.

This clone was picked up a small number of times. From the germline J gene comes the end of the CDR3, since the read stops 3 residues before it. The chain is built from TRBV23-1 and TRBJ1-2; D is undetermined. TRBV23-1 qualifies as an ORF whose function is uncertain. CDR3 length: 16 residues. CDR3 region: CASSNLLAAVVNDYTF. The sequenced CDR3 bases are TGCGCCAGCAGTAATTTACTGGCGGCGGTAGTCAACGAC.

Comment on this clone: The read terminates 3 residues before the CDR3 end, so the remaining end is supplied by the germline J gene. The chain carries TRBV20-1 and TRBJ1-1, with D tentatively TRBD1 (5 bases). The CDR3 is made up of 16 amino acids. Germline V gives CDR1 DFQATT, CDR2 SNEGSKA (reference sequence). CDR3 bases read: TGCAGTGCGAGTACCCCGGGACTAGCGGGACTTGAGACA. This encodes CSASTPGLAGLET. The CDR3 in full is CSASTPGLAGLETAFF.

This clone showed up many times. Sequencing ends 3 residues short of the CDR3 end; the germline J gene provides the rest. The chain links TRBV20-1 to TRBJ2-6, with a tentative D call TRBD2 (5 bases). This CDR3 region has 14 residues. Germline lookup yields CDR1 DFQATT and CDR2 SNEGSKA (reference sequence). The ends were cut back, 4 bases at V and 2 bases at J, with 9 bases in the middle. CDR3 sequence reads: CSATPGTGANVLTF. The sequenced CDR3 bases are TGCAGTGCTACCCCGGGGACTGGGGCCAACGTC.

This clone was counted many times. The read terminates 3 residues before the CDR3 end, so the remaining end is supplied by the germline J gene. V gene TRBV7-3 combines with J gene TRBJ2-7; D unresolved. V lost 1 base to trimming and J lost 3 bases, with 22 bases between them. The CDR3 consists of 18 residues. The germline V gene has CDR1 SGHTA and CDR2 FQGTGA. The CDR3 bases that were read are TGTGCCAGCAGCTTAAATACGGTTTGGCGGAACCTATACTACGAG. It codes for CASSLNTVWRNLYYE. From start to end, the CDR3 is CASSLNTVWRNLYYEQYF.

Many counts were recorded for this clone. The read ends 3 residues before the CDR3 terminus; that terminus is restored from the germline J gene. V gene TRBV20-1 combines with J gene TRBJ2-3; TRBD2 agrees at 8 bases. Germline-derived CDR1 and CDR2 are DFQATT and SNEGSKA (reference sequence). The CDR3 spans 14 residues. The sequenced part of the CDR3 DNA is TGCAGTATCCGATCCGGGACTAGGGAAGAGACG. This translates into CSIRSGTREET. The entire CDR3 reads CSIRSGTREETQYF.

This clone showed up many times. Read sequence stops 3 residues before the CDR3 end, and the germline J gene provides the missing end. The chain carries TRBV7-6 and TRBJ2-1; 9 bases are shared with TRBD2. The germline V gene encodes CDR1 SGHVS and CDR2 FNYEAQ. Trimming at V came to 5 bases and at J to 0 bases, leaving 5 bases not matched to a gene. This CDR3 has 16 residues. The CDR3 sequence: CASSIKTSGSYNEQFF. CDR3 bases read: TGTGCCAGCAGCATCAAGACTAGCGGCTCCTACAATGAG.

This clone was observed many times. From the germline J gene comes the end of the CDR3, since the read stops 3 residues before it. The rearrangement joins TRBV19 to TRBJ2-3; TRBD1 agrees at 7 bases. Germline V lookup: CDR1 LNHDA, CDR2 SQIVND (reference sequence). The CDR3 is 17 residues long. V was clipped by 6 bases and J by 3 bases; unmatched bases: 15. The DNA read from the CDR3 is TGTGCCAGTAGACCCTACGCCTTAGGGGGCTTGACAGATACG. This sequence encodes CASRPYALGGLTDT. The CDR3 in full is CASRPYALGGLTDTQYF.

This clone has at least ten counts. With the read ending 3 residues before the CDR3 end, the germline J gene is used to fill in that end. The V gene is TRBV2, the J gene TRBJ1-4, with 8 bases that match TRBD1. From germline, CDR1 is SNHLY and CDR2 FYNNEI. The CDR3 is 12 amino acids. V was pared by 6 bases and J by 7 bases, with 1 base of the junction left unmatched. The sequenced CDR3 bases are TGTGCCAGCAGAGGGACAGGTGAAAAA. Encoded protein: CASRGTGEK. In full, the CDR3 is CASRGTGEKLFF. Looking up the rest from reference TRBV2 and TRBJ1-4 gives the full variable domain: EPEVTQTPSHQVTQMGQEVILRCVPISNHLYFYWYRQILGQKVEFLVSFYNNEISEKSEIFDDQFSVERPDGSNFTLKIRSTKLEDSAMYFCASRGTGEKLFFGSGTQLSVL.

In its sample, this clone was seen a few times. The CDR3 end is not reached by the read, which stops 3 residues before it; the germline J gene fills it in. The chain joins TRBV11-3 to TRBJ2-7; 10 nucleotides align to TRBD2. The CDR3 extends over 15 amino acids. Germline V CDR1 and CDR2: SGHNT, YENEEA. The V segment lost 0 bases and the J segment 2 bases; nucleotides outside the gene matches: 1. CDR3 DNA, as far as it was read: TGTGCCAGCAGCTTAGACCTAGCGGGAGCCTACGAG. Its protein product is CASSLDLAGAYE. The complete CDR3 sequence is CASSLDLAGAYEQYF.

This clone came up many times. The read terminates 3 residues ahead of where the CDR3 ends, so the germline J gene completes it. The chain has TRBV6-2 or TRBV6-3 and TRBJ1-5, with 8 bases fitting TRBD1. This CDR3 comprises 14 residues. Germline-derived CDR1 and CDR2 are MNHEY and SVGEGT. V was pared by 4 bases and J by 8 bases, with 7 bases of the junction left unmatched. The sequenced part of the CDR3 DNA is TGTGCCAGCAGTTCTGGGAGACAGGGGAAGCCC. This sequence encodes CASSSGRQGKP. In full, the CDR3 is CASSSGRQGKPQHF.

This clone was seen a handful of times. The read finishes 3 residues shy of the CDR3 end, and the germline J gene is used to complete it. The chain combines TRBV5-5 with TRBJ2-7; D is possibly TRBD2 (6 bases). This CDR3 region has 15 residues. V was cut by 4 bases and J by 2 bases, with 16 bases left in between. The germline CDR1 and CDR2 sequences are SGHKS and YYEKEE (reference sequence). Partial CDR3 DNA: TGTGCCAGCAGCCTGTCGGAGGGCCCCCCCTACGAG. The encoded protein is CASSLSEGPPYE. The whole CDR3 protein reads CASSLSEGPPYEQYF.